The 20 T cell receptor beta chains reported below all come from one sample, sequenced in a study of T cells after yellow fever vaccination. TCRdb re-called the 5' RACE reads through MiXCR, storing one row per CDR3 protein. The sample includes about 74,000 distinct CDR3 sequences, roughly 7.4% of them seen just once. This sample comprised CD8+ T cells sorted from PBMCs, obtained about 5 days after the first yellow fever vaccination. These receptors all come from a man younger than 30 who received the YFV17D yellow fever vaccine.

This chain connects TRBV7-9 to TRBJ1-3, with D unresolved. Trimming removed 5 bases at V and 4 bases at J, with 6 bases between. CDR1 and CDR2 (germline): SEHNR, FQNEAQ (reference sequence). This CDR3 has 12 amino acids. CDR3: CASSPEGNTIYF. The CDR3 region has the DNA TGTGCCAGCAGCCCCGAGGGAAACACCATATATTTT.

This clonotype was recorded at least ten times. V is TRBV15 and J is TRBJ1-4; unclear D gene. The CDR3 has 12 amino acids. Germline V gene data show CDR1 as LNHNV and CDR2 as YYDKDF (reference sequence). V lost 1 base and J lost 5, with 2 bases in between. CDR3 bases: TGTGCCACCAGCAGAGTAAATGAAAAACTGTTTTTT. It yields the protein CATSRVNEKLFF. Full variable domain (missing parts from reference TRBV15 and TRBJ1-4): DAMVIQNPRYQVTQFGKPVTLSCSQTLNHNVMYWYQQKSSQAPKLLFHYYDKDFNNEADTPDNFQSRRPNTSFCFLDIRSPGLGDTAMYLCATSRVNEKLFFGSGTQLSVL.

This clonotype was counted at least ten times. The rearrangement joins TRBV4-3 to TRBJ1-2, with D perhaps TRBD1 (6 bases). CDR3 length: 15 residues. V lost 1 base to trimming and J lost 6 bases, with 15 bases between them. Germline-derived CDR1 and CDR2 are LGHNA and YSLEER. The CDR3 is CASSQANGGADGYTF. CDR3 coding DNA: TGCGCCAGCAGCCAAGCCAATGGGGGCGCTGATGGCTACACCTTC.

This clonotype was recorded a few times. The chain uses TRBV20-1 and TRBJ2-7; tentatively, D is TRBD2 (5 bases). There are 11 residues in the CDR3. The germline CDR1 and CDR2 sequences are DFQATT and SNEGSKA (reference sequence). V gave up 5 bases and J gave up 7 bases, with 12 bases separating them. CDR3 amino acids: CSADILGEQYF. The CDR3 DNA reads TGCAGTGCTGACATACTAGGAGAGCAGTACTTC.

The chain is built from TRBV5-6 and TRBJ2-5, with D possibly TRBD1 on 6 matching bases. CDR1 is SGHDT, CDR2 YYEEEE, per germline. Trimming removed 2 bases from V and 3 bases from J, with 14 bases in between. The CDR3 extends over 15 amino acids. DNA for the CDR3: TGTGCCAGCAGCTTCACCAGGGGCGGAGAAGAGACCCAGTACTTC. Its translation: CASSFTRGGEETQYF.

In this sample, this clonotype turned up many times. The chain joins TRBV12-3 or TRBV12-4 to TRBJ1-5, with unresolved D. V lost 11 bases and J 0 bases, leaving 11 bases between the germline ends. The CDR3 extends over 13 amino acids. As DNA, the CDR3 is TGTGCCTCGGGCGAATATAGCAATCAGCCCCAGCATTTT. Protein: CASGEYSNQPQHF.

This clonotype was seen ten or more times. The chain links TRBV12-3 or TRBV12-4 to TRBJ2-7; 8 nucleotides align to TRBD1. Trimming took 4 bases from V and 3 from J; bases not matched to a gene: 5. CDR3 length: 14 amino acids. The CDR3 DNA is TGTGCCAGCAGTTCACCAGGGGGCCGCTACGAGCAGTACTTC. It translates to CASSSPGGRYEQYF.

The J gene is TRBJ2-3, the V gene TRBV27, with D perhaps matching TRBD1 or TRBD2 (5 bases each). The CDR3 contains 15 residues. The V end lost 5 bases, the J end lost 2 bases, and 14 bases lay between the germline ends. Per the germline V gene, CDR1 is MNHEY and CDR2 is SMNVEV (reference sequence). The CDR3 here is CASSRGGLYTDTQYF. In DNA form, the CDR3 reads TGTGCCAGCAGTAGGGGCGGACTTTACACAGATACGCAGTATTTT.

The chain is built from TRBV6-4 and TRBJ2-7; TRBD2 agrees at 10 bases. Germline V gives CDR1 MRHNA, CDR2 SNTAGT. Trimming took 5 bases from V and 5 from J; bases not matched to a gene: 6. The CDR3 consists of 14 residues. The CDR3 is CASSPGLAIDEQYF. CDR3 DNA: TGTGCCAGCAGTCCGGGACTAGCGATAGACGAGCAGTACTTC.

This clonotype has a handful of counts. The chain combines TRBV7-6 with TRBJ2-3, with 12 bases identical to TRBD2. The germline gives CDR1 SGHVS, CDR2 FNYEAQ. The CDR3 length is 17 residues. V lost 4 bases, J lost 2 bases, and 7 bases stayed unmatched. The CDR3 sequence: CASSSQTSGGTTDTQYF. The CDR3 DNA is TGTGCCAGCAGCTCACAGACTAGCGGGGGAACCACAGATACGCAGTATTTT.

This clonotype appeared many times. The J gene is TRBJ2-2, the V gene TRBV27; a possible D gene is TRBD2 (5 bases). Trimming cost V 7 bases and J 3 bases, with 12 bases left between them. Germline CDR1 reads MNHEY; CDR2 reads SMNVEV (reference sequence). CDR3 length equals 14 residues. Here the CDR3 reads CASKRSGHTGELFF. CDR3 nucleotides: TGTGCCAGCAAACGCAGCGGACACACCGGGGAGCTGTTTTTT.

At least ten counts were recorded for this clonotype. J is TRBJ2-7 and V is TRBV5-6; unclear D gene. The V end was cut by 2 bases, the J end by 3 bases, with 15 bases between. The germline gives CDR1 SGHDT, CDR2 YYEEEE. The CDR3 is 15 residues long. The CDR3 sequence is CASSFGSMGFYEQYF. The CDR3 DNA is TGTGCCAGCAGCTTTGGTTCAATGGGGTTCTACGAGCAGTACTTC. The full variable domain, completed using reference TRBV5-6 and TRBJ2-7, is DAGVTQSPTHLIKTRGQQVTLRCSPKSGHDTVSWYQQALGQGPQFIFQYYEEEERQRGNFPDRFSGHQFPNYSSELNVNALLLGDSALYLCASSFGSMGFYEQYFGPGTRLTVT.

Remarks on this clonotype: Given a much more abundant clone one base away, this may be a read error. The J gene is TRBJ2-1, the V gene TRBV11-2, with D uncertain. CDR3 length: 14 residues. Germline assignment: CDR1 SGHAT and CDR2 FQNNGV. For the CDR3, the DNA is TGTTCCAGCAGCCCCCCGACGGCCTACAATGAGCAGTTCTTC. Amino acids: CSSSPPTAYNEQFF.

At least ten counts were recorded for this clonotype. The V call is TRBV7-6, the J call TRBJ2-1, with TRBD2 as a possible D gene (6 bases). This CDR3 contains 15 residues. CDR1 and CDR2 (germline): SGHVS, FNYEAQ. Trimming left V 5 bases short and J 1 base short, with 12 bases between. CDR3 nucleotide sequence: TGTGCCAGCAGCCGCACCGGGACTTCCTACAATGAGCAGTTCTTC. It encodes CASSRTGTSYNEQFF.

This clonotype was detected many times. The chain couples TRBV4-1 to TRBJ2-4; perhaps D is TRBD1 or TRBD2 (5 bases each). The ends were cut back, 3 bases at V and 0 bases at J, with 12 bases in the middle. This CDR3 has 16 amino acids. CDR1 and CDR2 from the germline V gene are MGHRA and YSYEKL. The CDR3: CASSHLRDLAKNIQYF. The CDR3 bases are TGCGCCAGCAGCCACCTCAGGGACCTAGCCAAAAACATTCAGTACTTC.

There are a few counts of this clonotype. The rearrangement links TRBV6-2 or TRBV6-3 to TRBJ2-1, with 8 bases matching TRBD2. Per germline, CDR1 MNHEY and CDR2 SVGEGT. The CDR3 is 14 amino acids. V gave up 2 bases and J gave up 5 bases; unmatched junction bases: 2. The CDR3 DNA sequence: TGTGCCAGCAGTTACGCGGGGGGACACAATGAGCAGTTCTTC. Its translation is CASSYAGGHNEQFF.

There are a few counts of this clonotype. The chain employs TRBV12-3 or TRBV12-4 and TRBJ1-5; tentatively, D is TRBD1 (6 bases). Trimming shortened V by 6 bases and J by 3 bases, and 15 bases separated the two germline ends. This CDR3 is 15 amino acids long. This CDR3 reads CASSPTGLINQPQHF. CDR3 bases: TGTGCCAGCAGCCCCACAGGGCTGATCAATCAGCCCCAGCATTTT.

This clonotype was counted many times. V usage is TRBV10-3 and J usage is TRBJ2-6; 8 nucleotides line up with TRBD1. This CDR3 has 17 residues. Trimming cost V 7 bases and J 0 bases; bases outside gene matches: 8. The V gene's germline CDR1 is ENHRY and CDR2 SYGVKD. The CDR3 loop is CAINDRGSLSGANVLTF. CDR3 coding DNA: TGTGCCATCAATGACAGGGGCTCCCTCTCTGGGGCCAACGTCCTGACTTTC.

This CDR3 is CASSQEPPANQPQHF. Here the CDR3 DNA reads TGCGCCAGCAGCCAAGAGCCCCCGGCCAATCAGCCCCAGCATTTT. The chain employs TRBV4-1 and TRBJ1-5; no reliable D call. Trimming stripped 0 bases from V and 3 bases from J, with 9 bases between. Per the germline V gene, CDR1 is MGHRA and CDR2 is YSYEKL. The CDR3 is 15 residues long.

This clonotype has a count of ten or more. Relative to the germline gene, one junction end is altered; a read error may explain this. V is TRBV4-3 and J is TRBJ1-1; D gene ambiguous. CDR1 is LGHNA and CDR2 is YSLEER in the germline V gene. The CDR3 contains 14 residues. DNA for the CDR3: TGCGCCAGCAGACAAGATTGGGGAGGTGGTGAAGCTTTCTTT. The encoded protein is CASRQDWGGGEAFF.